These 24 T cell receptor beta chains share one sample of origin, sequenced in a study of T cells after posttransplantation cyclophosphamide. The method was immunoSEQ multiplex PCR; TCRdb's version includes in-frame clones alone and lacks a portion of them. The profile covers tens of thousands of clones, with roughly 93% appearing a single time and 3% to 3.5% taken by the ten largest. The specimen was PBMCs. These receptors were collected from a woman between 50 and 59 years old in good health and a related stem cell transplant donor.

The chain has TRBV21-1 and TRBJ2-3; no check of the table's D call, TRBD2, against the DNA was made. TRBV21-1 corresponds to a pseudogene. This CDR3 comprises 16 residues. The CDR3 DNA reads as TGTGCCAGCAGCGACCCTAGCGGGACTAGCACAGATACGCAGTATTTT. The encoded protein is CASSDPSGTSTDTQYF.

J is TRBJ2-5 and V is TRBV5-1; possibly TRBD2 for D (6 bases). Looked up from germline, CDR1 is SGHRS and CDR2 is YFSETQ. V lost 0 bases, J lost 5 bases, and 14 bases lay in between. There are 15 residues in the CDR3. The CDR3 protein is CASSLAAQGGETQYF. In nucleotides, the CDR3 is TGCGCCAGCAGCTTGGCCGCGCAGGGAGGTGAGACCCAGTACTTC.

The table lists this clone with a few counts. J is TRBJ1-3 and V is TRBV10-3; 7 bases are shared with TRBD1. Trimming at V came to 9 bases and at J to 4 bases, leaving 6 bases not matched to a gene. The germline V gene encodes CDR1 ENHRY and CDR2 SYGVKD. The CDR3 spans 13 residues. CDR3 sequence: CAMKGAGGNTIYF. CDR3 sequence (DNA): TGTGCCATGAAGGGGGCGGGAGGAAACACCATATATTTT.

In its sample, this clone was seen once. The genes are TRBV19 and TRBJ1-4; 7 bases fit TRBD1. V was pared by 6 bases and J by 4 bases, with 8 bases of the junction left unmatched. Germline V CDR1 and CDR2: LNHDA, SQIVND (reference sequence). This CDR3 spans 15 amino acids. CDR3 residues: CASRLTGVINEKLFF. CDR3 DNA: TGTGCCAGTAGGCTCACAGGGGTGATTAATGAAAAACTGTTTTTT. Filled out from reference TRBV19 and TRBJ1-4, the complete variable domain reads DGGITQSPKYLFRKEGQNVTLSCEQNLNHDAMYWYRQDPGQGLRLIYYSQIVNDFQKGDIAEGYSVSREKKESFPLTVTSAQKNPTAFYLCASRLTGVINEKLFFGSGTQLSVL.

Details on this clone: A read error may produce the germline difference seen at one junction end. The chain is built from TRBV9 and TRBJ2-5; 7 positions agree with TRBD2. The J call is doubtful: the DNA matches TRBJ2-7 better. The CDR3 is 15 residues long. In germline, CDR1 is SGDLS, CDR2 YYNGEE. The CDR3 spells CASSVGGRAPHEQYF. The CDR3 bases are TGTGCCAGCAGTGTAGGTGGGAGGGCCCCCCACGAGCAGTACTTC.

The chain combines TRBV28 with TRBJ1-4, with 10 bases aligning to TRBD1. The length of the CDR3 is 15 residues. The V and J ends lost 4 bases and 7 bases, in that order; junction bases with no gene match: 6. The germline V gene encodes CDR1 MDHEN and CDR2 SYDVKM. CDR3 DNA sequence: TGTGCCAGCAGTTGGGGGACAGGGGTCGGTGAAAAACTGTTTTTT. It encodes CASSWGTGVGEKLFF.

This chain links TRBV30 with TRBJ1-5, with a tentative D call TRBD1 (6 bases). CDR1 and CDR2 (germline): GTSNPN, SVGIG (reference sequence). V lost 0 bases to trimming and J lost 2 bases, with 17 bases between them. The CDR3 is made up of 17 amino acids. The CDR3 protein is CAWSVPRGRGGNQPQHF. As DNA, the CDR3 is TGTGCCTGGAGTGTCCCCAGGGGTAGAGGGGGCAATCAGCCCCAGCATTTT. Full variable domain (rest looked up from reference TRBV30 and TRBJ1-5): SQTIHQWPATLVQPVGSPLSLECTVEGTSNPNLYWYRQAAGRGLQLLFYSVGIGQISSEVPQNLSASRPQDRQFILSSKKLLLSDSGFYLCAWSVPRGRGGNQPQHFGDGTRLSIL.

The chain recombines TRBV7-9 with TRBJ2-3, with a weak D call TRBD2 (5 bases). The germline V gene encodes CDR1 SEHNR and CDR2 FQNEAQ (reference sequence). This CDR3 has 14 residues. Between the trimmed V and J ends, which lost 6 bases and 6 bases, there was a span of 16 bases. The CDR3, as DNA: TGTGCCAGCAGGAGACGGGATCCCAGGGATACGCAGTATTTT. The encoded protein is CASRRRDPRDTQYF.

This chain links TRBV27 with TRBJ2-7, with D hard to call. Germline V lookup: CDR1 MNHEY, CDR2 SMNVEV (reference sequence). The length of the CDR3 is 13 residues. Trimming removed 6 bases at V and 0 bases at J, with 9 bases between. This chain's CDR3 is CASSSRSSYEQYF. The CDR3 DNA is TGTGCCAGCAGCTCCCGCAGCTCCTACGAGCAGTACTTC.

V is TRBV7-6 and J is TRBJ2-7, with a possible D match to TRBD2 (6 bases). The germline V gene encodes CDR1 SGHVS and CDR2 FNYEAQ. The CDR3 spans 15 residues. Trimming stripped 4 bases from V and 4 bases from J, with 17 bases between. The CDR3 nucleotides read TGTGCCAGCAGCTCGTTGTTTGGGCTAGCGTACGAGCAGTACTTC. This gives the protein CASSSLFGLAYEQYF.

The chain joins TRBV28 to TRBJ1-6; 10 nucleotides line up with TRBD1. CDR3 size: 14 residues. Germline V CDR1 and CDR2: MDHEN, SYDVKM. J was trimmed by 5 bases and V by 6 bases; bases with no gene match: 1. The CDR3 spells CASRTGGNNSPLHF. As DNA, the CDR3 is TGTGCCAGCAGGACAGGGGGCAATAATTCACCCCTCCACTTT. Using reference TRBV28 and TRBJ1-6 for the parts outside the CDR3, the full variable domain is DVKVTQSSRYLVKRTGEKVFLECVQDMDHENMFWYRQDPGLGLRLIYFSYDVKMKEKGDIPEGYSVSREKKERFSLILESASTNQTSMYLCASRTGGNNSPLHFGNGTRLTVT.

This CDR3 reads CASSGRTVMNTEAFF. DNA for the CDR3: TGTGCCAGCAGCGGACGGACAGTCATGAACACTGAAGCTTTCTTT. V and J are TRBV7-2 and TRBJ1-1; D possibly corresponds to TRBD1 (6 bases). CDR1 is SGHTA and CDR2 is FQGNSA in the germline V gene. Deletions cut 5 bases from V and 0 bases from J, with 13 bases between. CDR3 size: 15 residues.

The chain carries TRBV18 and TRBJ2-3; 8 bases align to TRBD2. This CDR3 is 15 amino acids long. CDR1 is KGHSH, CDR2 LQKENI, per germline. V lost 4 bases and J lost 5; bases outside the gene matches: 8. The CDR3 loop is CASSLPGGPVDTQYF. The CDR3 coding sequence is TGTGCCAGCTCACTTCCGGGAGGGCCTGTAGATACGCAGTATTTT.

This chain links TRBV10-1 with TRBJ2-1; 10 bases are a match to TRBD2. Per the germline V gene, CDR1 is WNHNN and CDR2 is SYGVQD (reference sequence). The CDR3 length is 19 residues. V dropped 0 bases and J dropped 0; count of bases not matched to a gene: 8. CDR3 sequence reads: CASSESRLAGDRSYNEQFF. The CDR3 DNA reads as TGCGCCAGCAGTGAGTCTCGGCTAGCGGGAGACCGCTCCTACAATGAGCAGTTCTTC.

V is TRBV6-5 and J is TRBJ2-1, with TRBD1 matching over 9 bases. This CDR3 has 14 amino acids. The V segment lost 0 bases and the J segment 6 bases; nucleotides outside the gene matches: 0. CDR1 and CDR2 from the germline V gene are MNHEY and SVGAGI. The CDR3 protein is CASSYSGQGNEQFF. In DNA form, the CDR3 reads TGTGCCAGCAGTTACTCGGGACAGGGCAATGAGCAGTTCTTC.

The V gene is TRBV5-1, the J gene TRBJ1-2; D remains ambiguous. The CDR3 has 14 amino acids. Germline V gives CDR1 SGHRS, CDR2 YFSETQ. The V end was cut by 2 bases, the J end by 8 bases, with 16 bases between. The CDR3 coding sequence is TGCGCCAGCAGCTTCTCTTCAGGTCTCCTAGGCTACACCTTC. This translates into CASSFSSGLLGYTF.

The chain joins TRBV29-1 to TRBJ2-1; TRBD1 matches at 10 bases. Germline CDR1 and CDR2: SQVTM and ANQGSEA. V dropped 4 bases and J dropped 9; count of bases not matched to a gene: 12. The CDR3 loop spans 15 amino acids. The CDR3 protein is CSVVGGGQGYGEQFF. CDR3 DNA sequence: TGCAGCGTTGTGGGGGGGGGACAGGGGTACGGTGAGCAGTTCTTC.

The rearrangement uses TRBV10-3 and TRBJ2-1, with D possibly being TRBD1 (5 bases). The CDR3 runs 12 residues. CDR1 is ENHRY and CDR2 is SYGVKD in the germline V gene. Trimming left V 8 bases short and J 7 bases short, with 12 bases between. Written as DNA, the CDR3 is TGTGCCATCGGGGAACAGGTGAATGAGCAGTTCTTC. This sequence encodes CAIGEQVNEQFF.

The CDR3 DNA is TGTGCCAGCAGCCCCGGACAGGGAAAATCCTACGAGCAGTACTTC. As protein: CASSPGQGKSYEQYF. The chain joins TRBV7-2 to TRBJ2-7, with TRBD1 identical over 8 bases. J lost 1 base, V lost 5 bases, and 7 bases had no gene match. The V gene's germline CDR1 is SGHTA and CDR2 FQGNSA. The CDR3 contains 15 residues.

The chain's CDR3 is CASSSQGLGETQYF. In nucleotides, the CDR3 is TGTGCCAGCTCTTCCCAGGGCCTGGGGGAGACCCAGTACTTC. The chain recombines TRBV6-5 with TRBJ2-5; maybe TRBD1 (5 bases). Germline CDR1 reads MNHEY; CDR2 reads SVGAGI. The V and J ends lost 8 bases and 5 bases respectively, with 18 bases between them. The CDR3 spans 14 residues.

V gene TRBV27 combines with J gene TRBJ2-7; D gene uncertain. CDR1 and CDR2 (germline): MNHEY, SMNVEV (reference sequence). Trimming left V 5 bases short and J 2 bases short, with 19 bases between. CDR3 length: 16 residues. The CDR3 nucleotides read TGTGCCAGCAGTAGAACGCCCAGTGCCTCGACCTACGAGCAGTACTTC. This sequence encodes CASSRTPSASTYEQYF.

V usage is TRBV7-6 and J usage is TRBJ2-5; D is ambiguous. CDR1 is SGHVS and CDR2 is FNYEAQ in the germline V gene. The CDR3 totals 12 residues. V lost 0 bases and J 5 bases, leaving 4 bases between the germline ends. This CDR3 reads CASSLARETQYF. CDR3 coding DNA: TGTGCCAGCAGCTTAGCGCGGGAGACCCAGTACTTC.

This chain connects TRBV5-1 to TRBJ2-3; TRBD1 matches at 7 bases. Losses at the gene ends were 5 bases for V and 5 bases for J; bases not matched to a gene: 8. The CDR3 loop spans 14 amino acids. Germline V gives CDR1 SGHRS, CDR2 YFSETQ. CDR3 bases: TGCGCCAGCAGGGGACAGCAGGTCGGAGATACGCAGTATTTT. Translation gives CASRGQQVGDTQYF.

Note on this clone: Other DNA sequences within the sample encode an identical CDR3. This chain links TRBV5-1 with TRBJ1-6; 10 bases agree with TRBD1. The CDR3 has 16 amino acids. The germline CDR1 and CDR2 sequences are SGHRS and YFSETQ. V shed 3 bases, J shed 8 bases, and the junction held 8 bases outside the gene matches. CDR3 amino acids: CASSYAFGQGDSPLHF. Here the CDR3 DNA reads TGCGCCAGCAGCTACGCTTTTGGACAGGGGGATTCACCCCTCCACTTT.